This T cell receptor beta chain was identified in a study of CD8+ T cells in alopecia areata (dated by TCRdb to between 2018 and 2020). Notes on the research overall: The treated patients, all with moderate-to-severe alopecia areata, were enrolled in an open-label pilot trial of oral tofacitinib given at 5 to 10 mg twice daily. RNA was obtained with the PAXgene miRNA kit for fixed scalp, the miRNeasy kit for PBMCs, and the RNeasy kit for mouse skin. TCRbeta CDR3 regions were amplified by immunoSEQ multiplex PCR with 35 Vbeta forward and 13 Jbeta reverse primers. High-throughput TCRbeta sequencing was used to examine T cell clonal expansion in alopecia areata in both the C3H/HeJ mouse model and human patients. Scalp clonality was compared across normal scalp (n=4), patchy alopecia areata scalp (n=8), and alopecia totalis/universalis scalp (n=8). In humans, TCRbeta sequencing was performed on scalp tissue and on sorted CD4+ and CD8+ peripheral blood T cells from healthy controls and from patients with patchy or totalis/universalis alopecia areata. Patients stayed on tofacitinib for 6 to 18 months and then had 6 months of follow-up off drug so that delayed response and recurrence could be assessed. The SALT score, which quantifies the percentage of affected scalp surface area, was used to measure disease severity in treated patients. Patients on tofacitinib were biopsied at baseline and after 4 and 24 weeks of treatment, and several of the patients also had a later scalp biopsy.

Library creation used the immunoSEQ multiplex PCR assay. For TCR sequencing, RNA was extracted from every sample and reverse transcribed into cDNA to serve as template. First-strand cDNA was synthesized with SuperScript III using a 2:1 mix of oligo-dT and random hexamers. A synthetic immune receptor repertoire was used to assess amplification bias, and residual bias was removed computationally. Per the original workflow: Raw reads were preprocessed to remove errors, and CDR3 was defined according to IMGT conventions as the region from the conserved cysteine to phenylalanine. Clonality was calculated as 1 minus Shannon entropy normalized by log2 of the number of productive unique TCRs. Whether each scalp clone was CD4 or CD8 was inferred by checking scalp TCRbeta sequences against the CD4 and CD8 repertoires from sorted blood. As stored in TCRdb, this immuneACCESS dataset retains in-frame rearrangements with V and J assigned. A fraction of the clones does not appear; measured against another copy, unresolved V genes explain less than half of the discrepancy, and the remainder lacks a known reason. V, J and clone size derive from that table, while D and trimming were established from the DNA sequence. This sample is represented by fewer than 150,000 clones; around four fifths of them were singletons. The biggest ten clones account for roughly 25% of the sample.

General conclusions and limits of the study: The treated cohort was small, with a single nonresponder, so links between baseline CD8+ expansion and response need larger studies. Resident alphabeta T cells in normal human skin are also sequenced, complicating scalp TCR repertoire analysis, unlike mouse skin dominated by gammadelta T cells. Tofacitinib significantly decreased scalp clonality and the number of expanded CD8+ clones among the top 100 scalp clones. Compared with normal scalp, lesional scalp had higher clonality and more expanded CD8+ clones, particularly in alopecia totalis/universalis, a pattern that suggests antigenic drive. TCR sequences shared between patients were less clear than in mice, possibly partly because of HLA diversity in the patient population. During tofacitinib treatment, many expanded lesional clones remained in scalp and blood, and this persistence may partly explain relapse after treatment is stopped.

The CDR3 has 17 amino acids, counting the end cysteine and phenylalanine. Only the CDR3 part of the read is kept: 51 bases, read in frame from the first base. The CDR1 and CDR2 encoded by the germline V gene (reference sequence) are SSHAT and FNYEAQ. The time point label for this specimen denotes: around 4 weeks on oral tofacitinib. The sample's treatment or condition label, in plain terms: oral pan-JAK inhibitor, 5-10 mg twice daily. Peripheral blood and lesional scalp punch biopsies were obtained from patients with alopecia areata. PBMCs were separated by density centrifugation and stained for CD3, CD4 and CD8, after which CD4+ and CD8+ T cells were sorted on a FACSAria. A remark on this clone: The target of this receptor is not known. An end of the junction does not agree with germline; a read error may underlie this.

The TCR originated in a human donor with alopecia areata. The chain links TRBV7-7 with TRBJ2-2; no D gene can be assigned with confidence. The sequencing here drew on CD8+ T cells sorted from blood, taken at week 4, from a patient treated with tofacitinib. The base sequence is TGTGCTAGCAGCCCTACCCCCGCACCTGCGAACACCGGGGAGCTGTTTTTT. Its translation reads: CASSPTPAPANTGELFF.